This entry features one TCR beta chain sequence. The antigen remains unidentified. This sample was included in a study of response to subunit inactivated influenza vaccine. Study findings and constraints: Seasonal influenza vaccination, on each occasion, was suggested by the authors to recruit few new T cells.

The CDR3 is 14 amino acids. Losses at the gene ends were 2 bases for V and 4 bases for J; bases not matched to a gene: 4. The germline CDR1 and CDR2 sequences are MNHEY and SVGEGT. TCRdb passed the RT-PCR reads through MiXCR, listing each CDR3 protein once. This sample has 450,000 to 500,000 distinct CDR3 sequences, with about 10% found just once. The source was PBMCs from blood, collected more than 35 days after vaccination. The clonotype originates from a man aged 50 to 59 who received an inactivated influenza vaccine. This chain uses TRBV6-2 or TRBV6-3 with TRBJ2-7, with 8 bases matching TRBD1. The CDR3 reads CASSYPDRVYEQYF. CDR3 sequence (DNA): TGTGCCAGCAGTTACCCGGACAGGGTATACGAGCAGTACTTC.